The 31 T cell receptor beta chains given below trace back to one sample, sequenced in a study of cytomegalovirus exposure and HLA in healthy donors. Amplification used 60 Vbeta primers and 13 Jbeta primers. Profiled with immunoSEQ multiplex PCR; TCRdb holds only in-frame clones, not every one. The sample lists 90,000 to 150,000 clones; roughly 65% were seen once. What was sequenced was PBMCs. These receptors all come from a middle-aged man in good health and CMV-seropositive.

V and J are TRBV6-5 and TRBJ1-2, with a weak D call TRBD1 (6 bases). The CDR3 spans 16 residues. Germline V gives CDR1 MNHEY, CDR2 SVGAGI. Trimming pared 0 bases from V and 4 bases from J, leaving 15 bases between. The CDR3 nucleotides are TGTGCCAGCAGTTACTCTAGTGGGGGCGCCGTCTATGGCTACACCTTC. Encoded protein: CASSYSSGGAVYGYTF.

This clone was seen just once. The chain joins TRBV7-9 to TRBJ1-5, with TRBD1 matching 12 bases. The CDR3 sequence is 16 residues long. With V trimmed by 5 bases and J by 5 bases, 7 bases remained unmatched. CDR1 and CDR2 (germline): SEHNR, FQNEAQ (reference sequence). This chain's CDR3 is CASSQGGTGGYQPQHF. The CDR3 DNA reads TGTGCCAGCAGCCAAGGGGGGACAGGGGGCTATCAGCCCCAGCATTTT.

The chain combines TRBV18 with TRBJ1-6, with D possibly being TRBD1 (6 bases). This CDR3 is 19 amino acids long. Trimming took off 1 base at V and 2 bases at J, with 18 bases between the two ends. Germline V lookup: CDR1 KGHSH, CDR2 LQKENI. The chain's CDR3 is CASSPLAGTLQPYNSPLHF. The CDR3 DNA sequence: TGTGCCAGCTCACCACTGGCTGGGACATTGCAGCCCTATAATTCACCCCTCCACTTT.

The V call is TRBV19, the J call TRBJ2-1; 7 nucleotides agree with TRBD2. V shed 5 bases, J shed 4 bases, and the junction held 5 bases outside the gene matches. Germline CDR1 reads LNHDA; CDR2 reads SQIVND (reference sequence). This CDR3 is built from 14 residues. This CDR3 is CASSLGGGYNEQFF. Written as DNA, the CDR3 is TGTGCCAGTAGTTTGGGCGGGGGTTACAATGAGCAGTTCTTC.

This clone was observed a few times. The V gene is TRBV7-3, the J gene TRBJ2-1, with D perhaps TRBD2 (6 bases). V was trimmed by 0 bases and J by 0 bases, leaving 6 bases between them. Germline V gives CDR1 SGHTA, CDR2 FQGTGA. CDR3 length: 15 amino acids. CDR3 region: CASSLTGSSYNEQFF. CDR3 coding DNA: TGTGCCAGCAGCTTAACCGGGAGCTCCTACAATGAGCAGTTCTTC.

The sample holds a few counts of this clone. This chain joins TRBV18 and TRBJ2-7, with TRBD1 identical over 8 bases. The CDR3 totals 15 residues. Trimming cost V 4 bases and J 0 bases; bases outside gene matches: 5. Looked up from germline, CDR1 is KGHSH and CDR2 is LQKENI. The CDR3 bases are TGTGCCAGCTCACATAGGGACAGGCCCTCCTACGAGCAGTACTTC. Protein product: CASSHRDRPSYEQYF.

This chain connects TRBV5-1 to TRBJ2-7; 11 positions match TRBD2. CDR1 SGHRS and CDR2 YFSETQ come from the germline V gene. With 0 bases clipped from V and 0 bases from J, the junction kept 8 bases outside the gene matches. This CDR3 has 18 amino acids. Written as DNA, the CDR3 is TGCGCCAGCAGCTTGGGACCTAGCGGGGGGCTCAGCTCCTACGAGCAGTACTTC. Amino acid sequence: CASSLGPSGGLSSYEQYF.

This clone occurred once. V usage is TRBV27 and J usage is TRBJ2-1; a possible D gene is TRBD2 (5 bases). The CDR3 is made up of 12 amino acids. Germline CDR1 and CDR2: MNHEY and SMNVEV (reference sequence). Trimming pared 5 bases from V and 10 bases from J, leaving 12 bases between. CDR3 sequence (DNA): TGTGCCAGCAGTAGAAGAGGGAGAGAGCAGTTCTTC. Translated, it gives CASSRRGREQFF.

V is TRBV7-2 and J is TRBJ1-2, with 8 bases matching TRBD1. Germline V lookup: CDR1 SGHTA, CDR2 FQGNSA. The CDR3 loop spans 14 amino acids. With 4 bases clipped from V and 1 base from J, the junction kept 2 bases outside the gene matches. CDR3 DNA sequence: TGTGCCAGCAGCTCCACAGGGGGTAACTATGGCTACACCTTC. This translates into CASSSTGGNYGYTF.

The chain recombines TRBV5-1 with TRBJ1-5; TRBD1 matches 9 bases. Per germline, CDR1 SGHRS and CDR2 YFSETQ. V trimming: 3 bases; J trimming: 0 bases; junction bases outside the gene matches: 7. The CDR3 covers 17 residues. CDR3: CASSSGQGTYSNQPQHF. CDR3 sequence (DNA): TGCGCCAGCAGCTCGGGACAGGGCACCTATAGCAATCAGCCCCAGCATTTT.

The chain is built from TRBV7-3 and TRBJ2-1, with 10 nucleotides matching TRBD1. The ends lost 0 bases at V and 7 bases at J; junction bases unmatched: 9. The length of the CDR3 is 17 residues. CDR1 is SGHTA, CDR2 FQGTGA, per germline. Written as DNA, the CDR3 is TGTGCCAGCAGCTTAACGGGGGGGACAGGGGATATGAATGAGCAGTTCTTC. It translates to CASSLTGGTGDMNEQFF. The variable domain in full, with the rest retrieved from reference TRBV7-3 and TRBJ2-1, is GAGVSQTPSNKVTEKGKYVELRCDPISGHTALYWYRQSLGQGPEFLIYFQGTGAADDSGLPNDRFFAVRPEGSVSTLKIQRTERGDSAVYLCASSLTGGTGDMNEQFFGPGTRLTVL.

CDR3 DNA: TGTGCCAGTGGGCTTGGCGTGGAAGCTTTCTTT. This codes for CASGLGVEAFF. The genes are TRBV19 and TRBJ1-1; D remains unclear. V lost 8 bases and J 8 bases, leaving 12 bases between the germline ends. Germline V gene lookup returns CDR1 LNHDA and CDR2 SQIVND (reference sequence). The CDR3 sequence is 11 residues long. The full variable domain, completed using reference TRBV19 and TRBJ1-1, is DGGITQSPKYLFRKEGQNVTLSCEQNLNHDAMYWYRQDPGQGLRLIYYSQIVNDFQKGDIAEGYSVSREKKESFPLTVTSAQKNPTAFYLCASGLGVEAFFGQGTRLTVV.

This clone has a single count. The chain combines TRBV2 with TRBJ1-2; TRBD1 agrees at 9 bases. Germline V gene sequence: CDR1 SNHLY, CDR2 FYNNEI. The CDR3 extends over 14 amino acids. With V trimmed by 5 bases and J by 3 bases, 4 bases remained unmatched. CDR3 residues: CASSWTGEDYGYTF. CDR3 in DNA: TGTGCCAGCAGTTGGACAGGGGAGGACTATGGCTACACCTTC.

The V call is TRBV28, the J call TRBJ1-5; D unresolved. The CDR3 contains 13 residues. Germline-derived CDR1 and CDR2 are MDHEN and SYDVKM. Trimming pared 7 bases from V and 3 bases from J, leaving 10 bases between. The CDR3: CASKDFPNQPQHF. The CDR3, as DNA: TGTGCCAGCAAGGACTTCCCCAATCAGCCCCAGCATTTT.

The rearrangement links TRBV7-6 to TRBJ2-3; 7 bases match TRBD1. The ends lost 5 bases at V and 0 bases at J; junction bases unmatched: 8. This CDR3 region has 16 residues. Germline CDR1 reads SGHVS; CDR2 reads FNYEAQ. The CDR3 is CASSTRQGPSTDTQYF. The CDR3 DNA is TGTGCCAGCAGCACCAGACAGGGTCCTAGCACAGATACGCAGTATTTT.

The chain links TRBV6-5 to TRBJ1-4, with a weak D call TRBD1 (5 bases). V was clipped by 5 bases and J by 5 bases, with 9 bases between them. Germline CDR1 and CDR2: MNHEY and SVGAGI. This CDR3 contains 13 residues. The DNA for the CDR3 is TGTGCCAGCAGTGAGTCAGGGAATGAAAAACTGTTTTTT. This gives the protein CASSESGNEKLFF.

J is TRBJ1-2 and V is TRBV7-9, with a tentative D call TRBD1 (6 bases). Trimming took 5 bases from V and 10 from J, leaving 17 bases between them. The germline CDR1 and CDR2 sequences are SEHNR and FQNEAQ (reference sequence). The CDR3 is made up of 13 amino acids. The CDR3 protein is CASSPGEKRAYTF. CDR3 nucleotides: TGTGCCAGCAGCCCAGGGGAGAAACGGGCCTACACCTTC.

The rearrangement joins TRBV19 to TRBJ2-5; possibly TRBD1 for D (5 bases). Per the germline V gene, CDR1 is LNHDA and CDR2 is SQIVND (reference sequence). Trimming pared 3 bases from V and 2 bases from J, leaving 13 bases between. The CDR3 loop spans 15 amino acids. CDR3 protein: CASSIGPGSQETQYF. The CDR3 DNA reads TGTGCCAGTAGTATTGGGCCAGGGTCTCAAGAGACCCAGTACTTC. The full variable domain, its missing parts supplied by reference TRBV19 and TRBJ2-5, is DGGITQSPKYLFRKEGQNVTLSCEQNLNHDAMYWYRQDPGQGLRLIYYSQIVNDFQKGDIAEGYSVSREKKESFPLTVTSAQKNPTAFYLCASSIGPGSQETQYFGPGTRLLVL.

The chain is built from TRBV5-6 and TRBJ1-2; possible D gene TRBD1, 5 bases. Germline assignment: CDR1 SGHDT and CDR2 YYEEEE. Trimming left V 5 bases short and J 6 bases short, with 14 bases between. The CDR3 is 13 residues long. The CDR3 region has the DNA TGTGCCAGCAGTCGCACTATACAGGATGGCTACACCTTC. Translation: CASSRTIQDGYTF.

This chain uses TRBV4-2 with TRBJ2-5; TRBD2 is a possible D gene (5 bases). The CDR3 loop spans 20 amino acids. V was trimmed by 4 bases and J by 5 bases, leaving 32 bases between them. Germline CDR1 is LGHNA and CDR2 is YNFKEQ. CDR3 in DNA: TGTGCCAGCAGCCTCTCCCTAACTGAAGGGAAAGGACTCCCGGACGAGACCCAGTACTTC. Translation: CASSLSLTEGKGLPDETQYF.

The chain uses TRBV19 and TRBJ2-7, with TRBD1 matching over 9 bases. The V gene end was trimmed by 5 bases and the J gene end by 7 bases; junction bases not matched to a gene: 12. The CDR3 length is 15 residues. Germline V gene lookup returns CDR1 LNHDA and CDR2 SQIVND (reference sequence). This CDR3 reads CASSVTGGAVSEQYF. DNA for the CDR3: TGTGCCAGTAGTGTGACAGGGGGTGCAGTTTCGGAGCAGTACTTC.

The chain couples TRBV7-9 to TRBJ2-1, with D possibly being TRBD2 (6 bases). Germline assignment: CDR1 SEHNR and CDR2 FQNEAQ (reference sequence). V shed 7 bases and J shed 16 bases, with 14 bases lying between them. This CDR3 has 10 amino acids. The CDR3 coding sequence is TGTGCCAGCACCGCGCTAGCGATATTCTTC. This gives the protein CASTALAIFF.

Only a few counts were recorded for this clone. The V call is TRBV14, the J call TRBJ2-5, with TRBD1 identical over 8 bases. Germline CDR1 reads SGHDN; CDR2 reads FVKESK. J was trimmed by 1 base and V by 1 base; bases with no gene match: 2. The CDR3 runs to 15 residues. In nucleotides, the CDR3 is TGTGCCAGCAGCCAAGTGCAGGGGGCCCAAGAGACCCAGTACTTC. It specifies CASSQVQGAQETQYF.

The chain recombines TRBV5-1 with TRBJ2-3; 13 bases align to TRBD2. J gave up 4 bases and V 1 base, and 3 bases lay outside the gene matches. CDR3 length: 16 residues. Germline V gene lookup returns CDR1 SGHRS and CDR2 YFSETQ. This chain's CDR3 is CASSLWTSGSSDTQYF. CDR3 in DNA: TGCGCCAGCAGCTTGTGGACTAGCGGGAGTTCAGATACGCAGTATTTT.

The J gene is TRBJ1-3, the V gene TRBV11-3; 11 bases are a match to TRBD1. Looked up from germline, CDR1 is SGHNT and CDR2 is YENEEA. Germline trimming cut 4 bases from V and 4 bases from J; bases unmatched to any gene: 6. The CDR3 runs 16 residues. CDR3 sequence reads: CASSSGQGASGNTIYF. Written as DNA, the CDR3 is TGTGCCAGCAGCTCCGGACAGGGGGCGTCAGGAAACACCATATATTTT.

The V gene is TRBV13, the J gene TRBJ2-7, with 10 bases matching TRBD1. The CDR3 has 15 residues. Germline lookup yields CDR1 PRHDT and CDR2 FYEKMQ (reference sequence). Trimming cost V 4 bases and J 4 bases; bases outside gene matches: 7. The CDR3 here is CASSSPGQGQYEQYF. CDR3 in DNA: TGTGCCAGCAGCTCCCCGGGACAGGGGCAATACGAGCAGTACTTC. Using reference TRBV13 and TRBJ2-7 for the parts outside the CDR3, the full variable domain is AAGVIQSPRHLIKEKRETATLKCYPIPRHDTVYWYQQGPGQDPQFLISFYEKMQSDKGSIPDRFSAQQFSDYHSELNMSSLELGDSALYFCASSSPGQGQYEQYFGPGTRLTVT.

The chain uses TRBV11-3 and TRBJ2-2, with 13 bases aligning to TRBD2. V dropped 5 bases and J dropped 4; count of bases not matched to a gene: 1. CDR3 length: 15 residues. Germline V gives CDR1 SGHNT, CDR2 YENEEA. CDR3 amino acids: CASSRLAGGTGELFF. CDR3 bases: TGTGCCAGCAGCCGACTAGCGGGAGGCACCGGGGAGCTGTTTTTT.

This clone showed up just a few times. The chain uses TRBV6-1 and TRBJ2-1, with 8 bases matching TRBD2. Germline values: CDR1 MNHNS, CDR2 SASEGT. V was pared by 6 bases and J by 3 bases, with 7 bases of the junction left unmatched. The CDR3 sequence is 15 residues long. CDR3 loop: CASRGEAGGYNEQFF. As DNA, the CDR3 is TGTGCCAGCAGGGGGGAGGCGGGAGGCTACAATGAGCAGTTCTTC.

The V gene is TRBV18, the J gene TRBJ1-1; TRBD1 might be the D (6 bases). CDR1 is KGHSH and CDR2 is LQKENI in the germline V gene. The CDR3 has 13 amino acids. Trimming took off 6 bases at V and 13 bases at J, with 21 bases between the two ends. CDR3 nucleotides: TGTGCCAGCTCTCAGAACGGGGGGGACAACGGTTTCTTT. Its protein is CASSQNGGDNGFF.

The V call is TRBV15, the J call TRBJ2-5, with a possible D match to TRBD1 (5 bases). There are 14 residues in the CDR3. V dropped 0 bases and J dropped 5 bases, with 10 bases sitting between them. Per the germline V gene, CDR1 is LNHNV and CDR2 is YYDKDF (reference sequence). CDR3 loop: CATSREGDWETQYF. As DNA, the CDR3 is TGTGCCACCAGCAGAGAAGGGGATTGGGAGACCCAGTACTTC.

The V gene is TRBV5-4, the J gene TRBJ2-1, with 12 bases aligning to TRBD2. Losses at the gene ends were 3 bases for V and 15 bases for J; bases not matched to a gene: 16. Germline CDR1 reads SGHNT; CDR2 reads YYREEE (reference sequence). The CDR3 runs to 16 residues. CDR3 protein: CASSSGTRTSGIDGFF. CDR3 coding DNA: TGTGCCAGCAGCTCTGGGACCCGGACTAGCGGGATCGATGGGTTCTTC.